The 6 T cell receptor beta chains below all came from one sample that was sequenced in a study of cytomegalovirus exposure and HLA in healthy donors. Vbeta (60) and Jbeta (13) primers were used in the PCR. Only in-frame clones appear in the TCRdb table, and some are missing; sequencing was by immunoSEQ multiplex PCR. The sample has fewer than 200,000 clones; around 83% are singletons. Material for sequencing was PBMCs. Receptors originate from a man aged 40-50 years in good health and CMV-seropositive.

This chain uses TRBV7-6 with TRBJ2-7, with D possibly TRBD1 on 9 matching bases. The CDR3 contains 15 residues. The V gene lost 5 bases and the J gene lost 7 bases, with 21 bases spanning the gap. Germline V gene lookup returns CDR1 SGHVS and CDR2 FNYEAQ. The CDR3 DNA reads TGTGCCAGCAGCAGAGCGGGGACAGGGACTAGTGAGCAGTACTTC. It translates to CASSRAGTGTSEQYF.

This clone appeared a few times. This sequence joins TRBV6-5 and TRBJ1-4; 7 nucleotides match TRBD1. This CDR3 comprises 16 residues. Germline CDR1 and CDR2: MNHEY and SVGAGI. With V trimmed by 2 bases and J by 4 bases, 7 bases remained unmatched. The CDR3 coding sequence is TGTGCCAGCAGTTACCTGACACAGGGGAGTAATGAAAAACTGTTTTTT. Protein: CASSYLTQGSNEKLFF.

The CDR3 nucleotides read TGTGCCAGCTCACCACTCGGAGAGACCCAGTACTTC. Its protein product is CASSPLGETQYF. The gene calls are TRBV18 and TRBJ2-5; D not certain. Trimming took off 1 base at V and 4 bases at J, with 4 bases between the two ends. Germline V gives CDR1 KGHSH, CDR2 LQKENI. This CDR3 region has 12 residues.

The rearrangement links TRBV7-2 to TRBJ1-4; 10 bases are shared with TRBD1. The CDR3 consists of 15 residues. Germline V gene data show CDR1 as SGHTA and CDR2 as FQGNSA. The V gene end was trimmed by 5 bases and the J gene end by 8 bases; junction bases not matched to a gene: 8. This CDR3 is CASSPGQGKSEKLFF. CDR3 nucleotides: TGTGCCAGCAGCCCGGGACAGGGGAAGTCGGAAAAACTGTTTTTT.

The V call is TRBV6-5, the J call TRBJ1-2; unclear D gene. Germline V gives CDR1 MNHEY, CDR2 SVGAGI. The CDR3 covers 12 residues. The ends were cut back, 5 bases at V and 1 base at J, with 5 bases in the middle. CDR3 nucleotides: TGTGCCAGCAGTCAGATTAACTATGGCTACACCTTC. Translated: CASSQINYGYTF.

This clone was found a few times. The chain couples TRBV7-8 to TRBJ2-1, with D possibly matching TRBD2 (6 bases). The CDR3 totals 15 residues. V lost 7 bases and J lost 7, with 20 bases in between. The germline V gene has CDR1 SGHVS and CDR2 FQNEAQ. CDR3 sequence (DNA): TGTGCCAGCATCCCCGTGGGGGGAGGAACTAATGAGCAGTTCTTC. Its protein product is CASIPVGGGTNEQFF.